The 17 T cell receptor beta chains below all came from one sample that was sequenced in a study of T cells in Graves' hyperthyroidism and ophthalmopathy. Amplification of TCR beta CDR3 regions used RNA as the template. HTBI primers were used for first-round RT-PCR of the TCR CDR3. MiXCR was run by TCRdb on the multiplex PCR reads, yielding one entry per CDR3 protein. The data show 480,000 or so distinct CDR3 sequences, with around 15% seen just once and 15% to 20% held by the top ten. The source material was blood. The source is a woman in her late teens or twenties with Graves' hyperthyroidism.

This clonotype was recorded a few times. The chain carries TRBV19 and TRBJ2-2, with D tentatively TRBD2 (6 bases). CDR1 is LNHDA, CDR2 SQIVND, per germline (reference sequence). The CDR3 sequence is 13 residues long. Trimming pared 3 bases from V and 7 bases from J, leaving 9 bases between. CDR3 amino acids: CASSMEGNGELFF. The CDR3 nucleotides are TGTGCCAGTAGTATGGAGGGAAACGGGGAGCTGTTTTTT.

CDR3 DNA: TGTGCCAGCCGGACAGGGGGGCAAGAGACCCAGTACTTC. This codes for CASRTGGQETQYF. The rearrangement links TRBV12-3 or TRBV12-4 to TRBJ2-5, with TRBD1 identical over 10 bases. The length of the CDR3 is 13 residues. J lost 2 bases, V lost 8 bases, and 2 bases had no gene match.

This chain uses TRBV12-3 or TRBV12-4 with TRBJ2-7; 13 bases line up with TRBD2. The length of the CDR3 is 15 residues. V lost 5 bases, J lost 3 bases, and 4 bases stayed unmatched. CDR3 nucleotide sequence: TGTGCCAGCAGTCGGACTAGCGGGAGTAACTACGAGCAGTACTTC. It encodes CASSRTSGSNYEQYF.

This clonotype was seen repeatedly, ten times or more. This sequence joins TRBV12-3 or TRBV12-4 and TRBJ2-1, with 7 bases lining up with TRBD1. The CDR3 extends over 15 amino acids. V lost 6 bases, J lost 1 base, and 6 bases stayed unmatched. CDR3 sequence reads: CASSLGQPSYNEQFF. The CDR3 DNA reads as TGTGCCAGCAGCTTGGGACAGCCTTCCTACAATGAGCAGTTCTTC.

This clonotype was counted many times. J is TRBJ1-1 and V is TRBV3-1; weak D call: TRBD1 (5 bases). V lost 3 bases, J lost 2 bases, and 13 bases lay in between. This CDR3 region has 15 residues. Germline CDR1 and CDR2: LGHDT and YNNKEL (reference sequence). The DNA of the CDR3 is TGTGCCAGCAGCCAGTATAGGGGCGTAAACACTGAAGCTTTCTTT. Protein sequence: CASSQYRGVNTEAFF.

This clonotype has a count of ten or more. CDR3 sequence reads: CASSGGARGEKLFF. The DNA of the CDR3 is TGTGCCAGCAGTGGGGGGGCTAGAGGAGAAAAACTGTTTTTT. The genes are TRBV7-2 and TRBJ1-4; possible D gene TRBD1, 6 bases. The germline V and J ends were trimmed by 6 bases and 8 bases, with 16 bases remaining between them. The CDR3 sequence is 14 residues long. Germline values: CDR1 SGHTA, CDR2 FQGNSA.

The chain is built from TRBV7-8 and TRBJ2-7; 8 bases are a match to TRBD2. Per the germline V gene, CDR1 is SGHVS and CDR2 is FQNEAQ. This CDR3 comprises 16 residues. CDR3 bases: TGTGCCAGTAGCCCCAGCGGGAGTCTGGGGACTTACGGGCAGTACGTC. Amino acid sequence: CASSPSGSLGTYGQYV.

This clonotype was detected once. V gene TRBV7-6 combines with J gene TRBJ2-2; 9 bases are a match to TRBD1. The V and J ends lost 5 bases and 7 bases, in that order; junction bases with no gene match: 8. Germline values: CDR1 SGHVS, CDR2 FNYEAQ. This CDR3 region has 15 residues. CDR3: CASSPVQGAYGELFF. CDR3 in DNA: TGTGCCAGCAGCCCAGTACAGGGGGCCTACGGGGAGCTGTTTTTT.

In its sample, this clonotype was seen many times. This chain connects TRBV18 to TRBJ1-2; D is undetermined. The V gene lost 6 bases and the J gene lost 7 bases, with 12 bases spanning the gap. Germline CDR1 KGHSH, CDR2 LQKENI. There are 12 residues in the CDR3. The CDR3 DNA follows: TGTGCCAGCTCGCCGAACGAGGGTGGCTACACCTTC. Translation gives CASSPNEGGYTF. The variable domain in full, completed from reference TRBV18 and TRBJ1-2, reads NAGVMQNPRHLVRRRGQEARLRCSPMKGHSHVYWYRQLPEEGLKFMVYLQKENIIDESGMPKERFSAEFPKEGPSILRIQQVVRGDSAAYFCASSPNEGGYTFGSGTRLTVV.

This clonotype appeared a few times. The chain employs TRBV7-9 and TRBJ1-1; TRBD1 is a possible D gene (5 bases). The CDR3 length is 15 residues. Germline V lookup: CDR1 SEHNR, CDR2 FQNEAQ (reference sequence). Trimming cost V 1 base and J 11 bases, with 20 bases left between them. CDR3 in DNA: TGTGCCAGCAGCTTAGAGGGGAAAGGTTTGGCGAGGGCTTTCTTT. Translated, it gives CASSLEGKGLARAFF.

This clonotype has just a few counts. The chain couples TRBV9 to TRBJ1-5; D gene unclear. The CDR3 consists of 15 residues. V shed 0 bases and J shed 0 bases, with 7 bases lying between them. CDR1 is SGDLS and CDR2 is YYNGEE in the germline V gene. This chain's CDR3 is CASSVDGNSNQPQHF. The CDR3 DNA sequence: TGTGCCAGCAGCGTAGACGGAAATAGCAATCAGCCCCAGCATTTT.

This clonotype came up many times. The chain has TRBV6-6 and TRBJ2-7; D unclear. V gave up 2 bases and J gave up 5 bases, with 10 bases separating them. CDR3 size: 13 residues. Germline V gives CDR1 MNHNY, CDR2 SVGAGI (reference sequence). Here the CDR3 DNA reads TGTGCCAGCAGTTACGGAGAGCCCCACGAGCAGTACTTC. Its protein is CASSYGEPHEQYF.

This clonotype was observed a handful of times. The chain combines TRBV6-4 with TRBJ2-1; TRBD2 matches 12 bases. After removal of 2 bases from V and 4 bases from J, the junction contained 6 bases not matched to a gene. CDR1 MRHNA and CDR2 SNTAGT come from the germline V gene. The CDR3 is made up of 17 amino acids. In DNA, the CDR3 is TGTGCCAGCAGTGACACCCTACTAGCGGGAGGATACAATGAGCAGTTCTTC. This encodes CASSDTLLAGGYNEQFF.

The chain links TRBV19 to TRBJ1-3; D remains ambiguous. The V gene lost 7 bases and the J gene lost 0 bases, with 13 bases spanning the gap. CDR3 length equals 15 residues. Germline V lookup: CDR1 LNHDA, CDR2 SQIVND (reference sequence). The CDR3: CASTQHPISGNTIYF. For the CDR3, the DNA is TGTGCCAGTACCCAACACCCGATCTCTGGAAACACCATATATTTT.

In its sample, this clonotype was seen many times. V gene TRBV2 combines with J gene TRBJ2-5; TRBD2 is a possible D gene (5 bases). This CDR3 comprises 14 residues. The V and J ends lost 6 bases and 13 bases respectively, with 24 bases between them. Germline-derived CDR1 and CDR2 are SNHLY and FYNNEI. The CDR3 DNA sequence: TGTGCCAGCAGCGGAGACGCAGGAGGAGCCCTTAGGTACTTC. It is translated as CASSGDAGGALRYF.

This clonotype appeared many times. J is TRBJ2-1 and V is TRBV6-2 or TRBV6-3; the match to TRBD2 covers 10 bases. V shed 2 bases, J shed 8 bases, and the junction held 6 bases outside the gene matches. The CDR3 runs 15 residues. CDR1 is MNHEY, CDR2 SVGEGT, per germline. The DNA of the CDR3 is TGTGCCAGCAGTTACCCAGGAGCGGGAGGGGATGAGCAGTTCTTC. This sequence encodes CASSYPGAGGDEQFF.

DNA for the CDR3: TGTGCCAGCAGCTTAGGAGGGCTGAGGGGCAAAAACATTCAGTACTTC. Translated: CASSLGGLRGKNIQYF. The chain employs TRBV13 and TRBJ2-4; either TRBD1 or TRBD2 may supply D (5 bases each). With 0 bases removed from V and 3 bases from J, the gap between germline ends came to 12 bases. Germline CDR1 and CDR2: PRHDT and FYEKMQ (reference sequence). CDR3 size: 16 residues.